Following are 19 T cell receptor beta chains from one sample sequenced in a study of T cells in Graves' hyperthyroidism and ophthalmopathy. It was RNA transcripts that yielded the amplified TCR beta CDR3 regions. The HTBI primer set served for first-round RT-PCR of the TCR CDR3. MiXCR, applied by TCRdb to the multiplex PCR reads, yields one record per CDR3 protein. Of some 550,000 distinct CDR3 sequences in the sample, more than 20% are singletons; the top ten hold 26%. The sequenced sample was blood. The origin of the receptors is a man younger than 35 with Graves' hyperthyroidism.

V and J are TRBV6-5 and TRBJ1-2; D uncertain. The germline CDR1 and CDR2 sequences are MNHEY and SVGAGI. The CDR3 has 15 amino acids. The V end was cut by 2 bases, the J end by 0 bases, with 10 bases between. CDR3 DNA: TGTGCCAGCAGTTACCGGACTACATCTAACTATGGCTACACCTTC. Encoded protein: CASSYRTTSNYGYTF.

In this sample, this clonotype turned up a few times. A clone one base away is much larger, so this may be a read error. CDR3 nucleotide sequence: TGTGCCAGCAGCTTGATCGCCGACACCGGGGAGCTGTGTTTT. Its translation: CASSLIADTGELCF. This rearrangement joins TRBV7-8 to TRBJ2-2; tentatively, D is TRBD2 (5 bases). The CDR3 spans 14 residues. The V gene's germline CDR1 is SGHVS and CDR2 FQNEAQ.

This chain's CDR3 is CASSSGQGAGYEQYF. In DNA form, the CDR3 reads TGTGCCAGCAGTTCCGGACAGGGGGCAGGCTACGAGCAGTACTTC. This chain connects TRBV12-3 or TRBV12-4 to TRBJ2-7; 11 bases match TRBD1. The CDR3 extends over 15 amino acids. J gave up 3 bases and V 4 bases, and 5 bases lay outside the gene matches.

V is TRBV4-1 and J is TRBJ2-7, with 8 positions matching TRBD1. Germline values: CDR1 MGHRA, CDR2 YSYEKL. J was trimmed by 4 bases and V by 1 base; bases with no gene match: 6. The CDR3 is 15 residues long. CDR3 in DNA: TGCGCCAGCAGCCAAGGACAGGGGCCGGGGTACGAGCAGTACTTC. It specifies CASSQGQGPGYEQYF.

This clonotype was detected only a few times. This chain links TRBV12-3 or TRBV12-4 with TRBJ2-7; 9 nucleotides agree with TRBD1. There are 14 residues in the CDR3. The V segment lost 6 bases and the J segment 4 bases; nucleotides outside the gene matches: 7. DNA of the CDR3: TGTGCCAGCAGAAAGCGGGACAGGGTATACGAGCAGTACTTC. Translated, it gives CASRKRDRVYEQYF.

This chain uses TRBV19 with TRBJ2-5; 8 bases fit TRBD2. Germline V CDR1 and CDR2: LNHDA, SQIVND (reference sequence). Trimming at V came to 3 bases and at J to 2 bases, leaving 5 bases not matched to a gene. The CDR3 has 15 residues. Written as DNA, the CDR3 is TGTGCCAGTAGTATTTGGCAGCGGGGGCAAGAGACCCAGTACTTC. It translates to CASSIWQRGQETQYF. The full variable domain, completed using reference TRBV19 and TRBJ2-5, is DGGITQSPKYLFRKEGQNVTLSCEQNLNHDAMYWYRQDPGQGLRLIYYSQIVNDFQKGDIAEGYSVSREKKESFPLTVTSAQKNPTAFYLCASSIWQRGQETQYFGPGTRLLVL.

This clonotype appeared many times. CDR3 bases: TGTGCCAGCAATAGGGTACGGACCTACGAGCAGTACTTC. It translates to CASNRVRTYEQYF. V and J are TRBV2 and TRBJ2-7; D is unresolved. CDR1 and CDR2 (germline): SNHLY, FYNNEI. The germline V and J ends were trimmed by 7 bases and 2 bases, with 12 bases remaining between them. This CDR3 comprises 13 residues.

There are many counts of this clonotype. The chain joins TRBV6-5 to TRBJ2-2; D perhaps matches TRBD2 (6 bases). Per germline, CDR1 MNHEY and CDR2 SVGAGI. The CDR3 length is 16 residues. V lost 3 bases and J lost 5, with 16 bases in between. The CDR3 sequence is CASSYWGDRRTGELFF. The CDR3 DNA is TGTGCCAGCAGTTATTGGGGGGATCGAAGGACCGGGGAGCTGTTTTTT.

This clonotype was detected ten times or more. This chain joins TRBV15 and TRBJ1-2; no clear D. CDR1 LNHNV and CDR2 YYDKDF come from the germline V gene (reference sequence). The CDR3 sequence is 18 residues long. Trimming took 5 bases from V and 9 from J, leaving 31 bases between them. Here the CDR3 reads CATSEDQEIKPTRGSYTF. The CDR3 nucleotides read TGTGCCACCAGCGAAGACCAGGAAATAAAACCCACTCGGGGAAGCTACACCTTC.

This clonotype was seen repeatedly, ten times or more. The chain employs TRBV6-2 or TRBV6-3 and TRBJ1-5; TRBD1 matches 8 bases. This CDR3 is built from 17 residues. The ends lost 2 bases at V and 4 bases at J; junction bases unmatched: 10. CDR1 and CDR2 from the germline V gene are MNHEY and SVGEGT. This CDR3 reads CASSYKAGGLRNQPQHF. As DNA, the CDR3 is TGTGCCAGCAGTTACAAGGCAGGGGGCCTAAGGAATCAGCCCCAGCATTTT.

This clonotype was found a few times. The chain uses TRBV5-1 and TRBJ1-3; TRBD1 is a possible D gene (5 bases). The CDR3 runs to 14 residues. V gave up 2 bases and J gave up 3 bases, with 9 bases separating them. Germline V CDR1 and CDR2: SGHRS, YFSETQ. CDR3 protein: CASSLTGDGNTIYF. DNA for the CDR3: TGCGCCAGCAGCTTAACGGGGGATGGAAACACCATATATTTT.

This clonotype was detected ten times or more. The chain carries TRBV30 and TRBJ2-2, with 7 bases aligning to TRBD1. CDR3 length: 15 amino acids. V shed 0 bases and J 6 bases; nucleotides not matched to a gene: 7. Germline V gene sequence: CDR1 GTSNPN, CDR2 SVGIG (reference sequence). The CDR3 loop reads CAWSVGLTGAGELFF. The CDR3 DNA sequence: TGTGCCTGGAGTGTGGGGTTAACAGGGGCCGGGGAGCTGTTTTTT.

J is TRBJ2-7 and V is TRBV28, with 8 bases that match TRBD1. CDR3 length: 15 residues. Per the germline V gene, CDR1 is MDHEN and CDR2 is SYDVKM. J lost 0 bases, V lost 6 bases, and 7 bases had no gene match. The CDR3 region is CASSWDRFCSYEQYF. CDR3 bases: TGTGCCAGCAGCTGGGACAGGTTCTGCTCCTACGAGCAGTACTTC.

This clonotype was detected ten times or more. The CDR3 reads CASSEVSGVGPGELFF. CDR3 in DNA: TGTGCCAGCAGTGAAGTATCGGGCGTTGGGCCCGGGGAGCTGTTTTTT. This chain connects TRBV6-1 to TRBJ2-2; D unresolved. The V and J ends lost 1 base and 6 bases respectively, with 15 bases between them. Per the germline V gene, CDR1 is MNHNS and CDR2 is SASEGT. This CDR3 contains 16 residues.

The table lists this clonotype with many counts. DNA for the CDR3: TGCAGTGCCGGACGGGGCAATCAGCCCCAGCATTTT. It specifies CSAGRGNQPQHF. The V gene is TRBV20-1, the J gene TRBJ1-5; no clear D gene. V shed 6 bases and J shed 2 bases, with 8 bases lying between them. Germline V CDR1 and CDR2: DFQATT, SNEGSKA (reference sequence). The CDR3 runs to 12 residues.

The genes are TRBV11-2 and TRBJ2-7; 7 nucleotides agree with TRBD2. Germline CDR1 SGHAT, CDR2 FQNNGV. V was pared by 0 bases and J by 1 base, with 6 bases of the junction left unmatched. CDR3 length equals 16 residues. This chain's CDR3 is CASSLEGGYPSYEQYF. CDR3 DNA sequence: TGTGCCAGCAGCTTAGAGGGGGGGTATCCTTCCTACGAGCAGTACTTC.

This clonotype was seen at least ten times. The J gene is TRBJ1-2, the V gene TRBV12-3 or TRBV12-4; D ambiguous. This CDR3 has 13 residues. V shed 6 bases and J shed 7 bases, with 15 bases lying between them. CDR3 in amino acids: CASRRDELAGYTF. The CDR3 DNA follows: TGTGCCAGCAGAAGGGATGAGTTAGCTGGCTACACCTTC.

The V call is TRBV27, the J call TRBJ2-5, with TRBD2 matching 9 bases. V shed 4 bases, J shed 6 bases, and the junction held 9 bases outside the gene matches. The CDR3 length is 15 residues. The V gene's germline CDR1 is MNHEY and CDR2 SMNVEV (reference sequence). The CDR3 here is CASSSSGRTSKTQYF. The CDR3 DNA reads TGTGCCAGCAGTTCAAGCGGGAGGACATCAAAGACCCAGTACTTC.

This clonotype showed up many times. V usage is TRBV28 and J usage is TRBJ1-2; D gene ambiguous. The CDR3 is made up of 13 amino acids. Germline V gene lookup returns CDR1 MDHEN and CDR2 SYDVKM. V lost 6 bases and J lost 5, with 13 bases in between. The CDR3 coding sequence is TGTGCCAGCAGGCCTTGGGGTTCTTATGGCTACACCTTC. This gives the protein CASRPWGSYGYTF.